The 18 T cell receptor beta chains presented below share a single source sample, sequenced in a study of neurological immune-mediated disorders. Via MiXCR, TCRdb re-called the 5' RACE reads, giving one row per CDR3 protein. Of approximately 29,000 distinct CDR3 sequences in the sample, less than 15% are singletons; the top ten hold 7.8%. Sample: PBMCs. These receptors were obtained from a man aged 55 to 69 in good health.

This clonotype is categorized as medium-sized. The rearrangement links TRBV5-1 to TRBJ2-3; D gene ambiguous. The V end lost 4 bases, the J end lost 0 bases, and 6 bases lay between the germline ends. In germline, CDR1 is SGHRS, CDR2 YFSETQ. The CDR3 sequence is 13 residues long. Here the CDR3 reads CASSTGSTDTQYF. DNA for the CDR3: TGCGCCAGCAGCACCGGAAGCACAGATACGCAGTATTTT.

In this sample, this clonotype turned up many times. Relative to the germline gene, one junction end is altered; a read error may explain this. The chain links TRBV6-4 to TRBJ2-1; D is perhaps TRBD2 (6 bases). Germline CDR1 reads MRHNA; CDR2 reads SNTAGT. The CDR3 is made up of 13 amino acids. CDR3 nucleotide sequence: TGTGCCAGCAGTAGACTAGTCTACACTGAGCAGTTCTTC. Amino acids: CASSRLVYTEQFF.

This clonotype came up many times. This chain joins TRBV10-3 and TRBJ1-1; 7 bases align to TRBD1. CDR3 size: 15 residues. V lost 6 bases, J lost 0 bases, and 7 bases stayed unmatched. CDR1 is ENHRY and CDR2 is SYGVKD in the germline V gene. The CDR3 DNA is TGTGCCATCAGGGACTACAGGGGACTGAACACTGAAGCTTTCTTT. It encodes CAIRDYRGLNTEAFF.

At least ten counts were recorded for this clonotype. The rearrangement joins TRBV7-2 to TRBJ2-3, with D perhaps matching TRBD1 (5 bases). Germline V lookup: CDR1 SGHTA, CDR2 FQGNSA. The CDR3 covers 17 residues. V was clipped by 5 bases and J by 5 bases, with 23 bases between them. In DNA form, the CDR3 reads TGTGCCAGCAGCCTCGATATGTCAGGCCAAGGGGTAGATACGCAGTATTTT. Translation gives CASSLDMSGQGVDTQYF.

This clonotype occurred many times. The gene calls are TRBV9 and TRBJ1-2, with a tentative D call TRBD1 (6 bases). This CDR3 region has 14 residues. Germline V gene data show CDR1 as SGDLS and CDR2 as YYNGEE. Trimming cost V 0 bases and J 8 bases, with 14 bases left between them. CDR3 sequence (DNA): TGTGCCAGCAGCGTAGATCCCCAGGGGCGGGGCTACACCTTC. This codes for CASSVDPQGRGYTF.

This clonotype was detected ten times or more. The chain carries TRBV6-5 and TRBJ2-7; TRBD1 is a possible D gene (5 bases). The germline V gene has CDR1 MNHEY and CDR2 SVGAGI. The CDR3 is 14 amino acids. Trimming shortened V by 0 bases and J by 2 bases, and 8 bases separated the two germline ends. CDR3 in amino acids: CASSYSPGTYEQYF. The DNA for the CDR3 is TGTGCCAGCAGTTACTCCCCAGGGACCTACGAGCAGTACTTC.

This clonotype was counted many times. V and J are TRBV4-1 and TRBJ2-1; D gene unclear. Germline V gives CDR1 MGHRA, CDR2 YSYEKL. V lost 0 bases and J lost 2, with 8 bases in between. The CDR3 covers 15 residues. The CDR3 DNA reads TGCGCCAGCAGCCAAGAGATAATGGCCTACAATGAGCAGTTCTTC. Translated, it gives CASSQEIMAYNEQFF.

V gene TRBV6-1 combines with J gene TRBJ1-2; maybe TRBD1 (6 bases). The CDR3 covers 13 residues. Trimming pared 5 bases from V and 7 bases from J, leaving 14 bases between. CDR1 is MNHNS, CDR2 SASEGT, per germline. CDR3 bases: TGTGCCAGCAGTAAAACCGGGACAACTGGCTACACCTTC. Translated: CASSKTGTTGYTF.

This clonotype came up many times. This clone may be a read error of a much larger clone one base away. V gene TRBV12-3 or TRBV12-4 combines with J gene TRBJ2-7, with 8 bases matching TRBD1. The CDR3 has 13 residues. V gave up 6 bases and J gave up 4 bases; unmatched junction bases: 5. The DNA of the CDR3 is TGTGCCAGCAGCATAAACAGGGGGTACGAGCAGTACTTC. This translates into CASSINRGYEQYF.

This clonotype was observed many times. The CDR3, as DNA: TGCGCCAGCAGCTCCGGACTGACAGATACGCAGTATTTT. Translating it yields CASSSGLTDTQYF. The rearrangement links TRBV5-1 to TRBJ2-3; maybe TRBD2 (5 bases). The germline V gene encodes CDR1 SGHRS and CDR2 YFSETQ. The CDR3 is 13 amino acids. V shed 3 bases and J shed 3 bases, with 8 bases lying between them.

This clonotype has ten or more counts. One end of the junction varies from germline; a read error may be responsible. The rearrangement links TRBV5-6 to TRBJ2-6; possibly TRBD2 for D (6 bases). This CDR3 is built from 13 residues. Germline V CDR1 and CDR2: SGHDT, YYEEEE. The DNA for the CDR3 is TGTGCCAGCAGCTACCCCGGGGGCAACGTCCTGACTTTC. Protein sequence: CASSYPGGNVLTF.

This clonotype was observed many times. The chain recombines TRBV6-6 with TRBJ1-5, with TRBD1 matching over 8 bases. CDR1 is MNHNY and CDR2 is SVGAGI in the germline V gene (reference sequence). V shed 6 bases, J shed 4 bases, and the junction held 14 bases outside the gene matches. CDR3 length equals 17 residues. The CDR3 DNA follows: TGTGCCAGCAGCCCAACACCGACAGGGGCGGTTAATCAGCCCCAGCATTTT. Translation: CASSPTPTGAVNQPQHF.

Comment on this clonotype: Relative to the germline gene, one junction end is altered; a read error may explain this. The chain uses TRBV28 and TRBJ2-2; 7 bases are shared with TRBD1. The CDR3 spans 15 residues. Germline V gives CDR1 MDHEN, CDR2 SYDVKM. The CDR3 reads CASSTGTVDTGDLFF. The CDR3 nucleotides are TGTGCCAGCAGTACAGGGACAGTCGACACCGGGGATCTGTTTTTT.

The table lists this clonotype with many counts. The V gene is TRBV28, the J gene TRBJ2-1; 9 bases match TRBD1. V gave up 5 bases and J gave up 6 bases; unmatched junction bases: 2. The CDR3 length is 13 residues. Germline V gene lookup returns CDR1 MDHEN and CDR2 SYDVKM. The CDR3 reads CASSTGGGNEQFF. The DNA of the CDR3 is TGTGCCAGCAGTACAGGGGGCGGCAATGAGCAGTTCTTC.

The CDR3 loop is CASRTADNEKLFF. The CDR3 bases are TGTGCCTCTAGGACAGCGGATAATGAAAAACTGTTTTTT. J is TRBJ1-4 and V is TRBV30; a weak D match, TRBD1 (6 bases). The germline gives CDR1 GTSNPN, CDR2 SVGIG (reference sequence). CDR3 length equals 13 residues. Trimming took off 7 bases at V and 4 bases at J, with 13 bases between the two ends.

This clonotype was counted ten times or more. The chain links TRBV20-1 to TRBJ2-7; D is possibly TRBD2 (7 bases). The germline V gene has CDR1 DFQATT and CDR2 SNEGSKA (reference sequence). The V and J ends lost 7 bases and 3 bases respectively, with 13 bases between them. The CDR3 has 12 amino acids. The CDR3 DNA reads as TGCAGTGGGGAGGGACAAGACTACGAGCAGTACTTC. This encodes CSGEGQDYEQYF.

This clonotype occurred a few times. This chain connects TRBV18 to TRBJ2-2; D gene unclear. V was shortened by 0 bases and J by 2 bases, with 13 bases between the two germline ends. Germline lookup yields CDR1 KGHSH and CDR2 LQKENI. The CDR3 has 17 residues. This CDR3 is CASSPPGQLGNTGELFF. The CDR3 DNA is TGTGCCAGCTCACCACCGGGTCAGCTAGGTAACACCGGGGAGCTGTTTTTT. The full variable domain, rest sourced from reference TRBV18 and TRBJ2-2, is NAGVMQNPRHLVRRRGQEARLRCSPMKGHSHVYWYRQLPEEGLKFMVYLQKENIIDESGMPKERFSAEFPKEGPSILRIQQVVRGDSAAYFCASSPPGQLGNTGELFFGEGSRLTVL.

This clonotype was observed many times. The J gene is TRBJ2-1, the V gene TRBV10-1, with TRBD2 identical over 10 bases. The germline gives CDR1 WNHNN, CDR2 SYGVQD (reference sequence). Trimming cost V 4 bases and J 3 bases; bases outside gene matches: 6. The CDR3 is 16 amino acids. CDR3 nucleotide sequence: TGCGCCAGCAGTGCCGGCACTAGCGGGGACTACAATGAGCAGTTCTTC. Translation: CASSAGTSGDYNEQFF.